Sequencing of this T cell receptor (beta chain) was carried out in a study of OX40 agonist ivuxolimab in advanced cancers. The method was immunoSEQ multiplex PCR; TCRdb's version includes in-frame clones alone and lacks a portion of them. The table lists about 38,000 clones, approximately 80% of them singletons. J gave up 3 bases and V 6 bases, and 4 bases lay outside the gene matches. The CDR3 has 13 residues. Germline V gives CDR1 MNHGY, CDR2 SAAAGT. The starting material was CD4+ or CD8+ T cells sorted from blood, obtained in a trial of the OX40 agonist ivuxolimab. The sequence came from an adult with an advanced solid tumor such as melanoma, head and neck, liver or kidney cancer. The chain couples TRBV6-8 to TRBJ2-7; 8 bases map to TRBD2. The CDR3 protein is CASRTGGYYEQYF. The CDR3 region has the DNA TGTGCCAGCAGGACGGGAGGGTACTACGAGCAGTACTTC.